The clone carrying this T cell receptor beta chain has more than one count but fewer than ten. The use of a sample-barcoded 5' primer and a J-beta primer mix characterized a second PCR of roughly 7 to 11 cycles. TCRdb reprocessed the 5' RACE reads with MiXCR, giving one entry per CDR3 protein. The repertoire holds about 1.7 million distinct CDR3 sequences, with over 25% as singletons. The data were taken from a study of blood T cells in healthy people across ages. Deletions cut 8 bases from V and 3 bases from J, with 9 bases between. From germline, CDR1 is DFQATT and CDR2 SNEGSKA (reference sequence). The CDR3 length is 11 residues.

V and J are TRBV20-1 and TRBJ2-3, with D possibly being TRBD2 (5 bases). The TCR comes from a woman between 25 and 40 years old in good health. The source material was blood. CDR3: CSSRRTDTQYF. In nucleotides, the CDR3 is TGCAGTTCCCGGAGGACAGATACGCAGTATTTT.